The entry below gives a single T cell receptor (beta chain) sequence along with its context. Its specificity is not known. Oncomine TCR Beta short-read sequencing was applied to DNA from cultured CD4+ T cells. Genomic DNA was drawn out of CD4+ T cells grown in culture. TCRdb redid the calling of the PCR reads with MiXCR, one entry per CDR3 protein. The sample records some 13,000 distinct CDR3 sequences, roughly half being singletons. Germline V CDR1 and CDR2: ENHRY, SYGVKD. The V gene lost 0 bases and the J gene lost 1 base, with 12 bases spanning the gap. This CDR3 region has 17 residues. Regarding treatment: approximately nine-day PBMC culture with coronavirus spike peptide pools or control peptides (ViraFEST assay). The culture of 2 million or so PBMCs per well included 9.5 to 10 IU/ml IL-2 and approximately 10 ug/ml peptide pools. The sample belongs to a study of vaccination and CD4 T cells after COVID-19. Across the study: Either the Pfizer-BioNTech BNT162b2 or Moderna mRNA-1273 vaccine was given as two doses. Median draw time for post-COVID samples was roughly 100 days post-diagnosis (range 35 to 161).

The V call is TRBV10-3, the J call TRBJ1-4, with a tentative D call TRBD1 (6 bases). The TCR comes from a human donor who had recovered from COVID-19. The sequenced sample was CD4+ T cells from blood, cultured in vitro. CDR3 coding DNA: TGTGCCATCAGTGAGTCCTCCAGGGGCGGAACTAATGAAAAACTGTTTTTT. It translates to CAISESSRGGTNEKLFF.